These 26 T cell receptor beta chains originate from one sample sequenced in a study of cytomegalovirus exposure and HLA in healthy donors. With 60 Vbeta and 13 Jbeta primers, the PCR was carried out. Profiled with immunoSEQ multiplex PCR; TCRdb holds only in-frame clones, not every one. This table has 140,000 to 150,000 clones, about three quarters appearing once. The sequenced sample consisted of PBMCs. The receptors were sampled from a man in his forties in good health and CMV-seropositive.

This rearrangement joins TRBV19 to TRBJ2-7, with a tentative D call TRBD1 (6 bases). The CDR3 loop spans 15 amino acids. Germline loops: CDR1 LNHDA, CDR2 SQIVND (reference sequence). With 1 base removed from V and 6 bases from J, the gap between germline ends came to 16 bases. The CDR3 loop reads CASSIGTGTMSEQYF. The CDR3 nucleotides read TGTGCCAGTAGTATAGGTACAGGGACAATGAGCGAGCAGTACTTC.

V gene TRBV5-4 combines with J gene TRBJ2-1, with 13 positions matching TRBD2. The germline CDR1 and CDR2 sequences are SGHNT and YYREEE (reference sequence). CDR3 length equals 15 residues. J was trimmed by 11 bases and V by 3 bases; bases with no gene match: 8. CDR3 DNA: TGTGCCAGCAGCTCCCGACTAGCGGGAGGTGGTAAGCAGTTCTTC. Encoded protein: CASSSRLAGGGKQFF.

This rearrangement joins TRBV10-2 to TRBJ2-2; tentative D call: TRBD1 (6 bases). The CDR3 has 14 amino acids. With 7 bases removed from V and 1 base from J, the gap between germline ends came to 10 bases. Germline loops: CDR1 WSHSY, CDR2 SAAADI. CDR3 loop: CASKAQGNTGELFF. CDR3 DNA sequence: TGCGCCAGCAAGGCACAGGGGAACACCGGGGAGCTGTTTTTT.

This clone was seen only once. The chain links TRBV5-8 to TRBJ2-3; 7 bases line up with TRBD1. Trimming removed 2 bases from V and 4 bases from J; junction bases left unmatched: 1. CDR1 is SGHTS and CDR2 is YDEGEE in the germline V gene. The CDR3 consists of 13 residues. The CDR3, as DNA: TGTGCCAGCAGCTTAGGGGGCGCAGATACGCAGTATTTT. It yields the protein CASSLGGADTQYF.

This clone has just a few counts. The chain carries TRBV5-6 and TRBJ2-5, with TRBD1 identical over 9 bases. The closer fit of TRBJ2-7 to the DNA end suggests the J call may be wrong. Germline values: CDR1 SGHDT, CDR2 YYEEEE. The CDR3 consists of 15 residues. CDR3: CASSLAGTGNYEQYF. In DNA form, the CDR3 reads TGTGCCAGCAGCTTGGCCGGGACAGGGAACTACGAGCAGTACTTC.

Turning to this clone: The sample contains more than one DNA sequence encoding this CDR3. This chain connects TRBV28 to TRBJ1-2; 7 bases are a match to TRBD1. Trimming removed 7 bases from V and 5 bases from J; junction bases left unmatched: 7. CDR1 is MDHEN, CDR2 SYDVKM, per germline. The CDR3 extends over 13 amino acids. The CDR3 sequence is CASNPGQSYGYTF. The CDR3 DNA sequence: TGTGCCAGCAATCCGGGACAGAGTTATGGCTACACCTTC.

The chain carries TRBV19 and TRBJ2-7, with D perhaps TRBD2 (6 bases). V lost 10 bases, J lost 3 bases, and 28 bases lay in between. Germline lookup yields CDR1 LNHDA and CDR2 SQIVND (reference sequence). The CDR3 is 17 amino acids. CDR3 sequence reads: CAILARLADLLHYEQYF. Written as DNA, the CDR3 is TGTGCCATACTTGCGAGGTTAGCGGACCTCCTACACTACGAGCAGTACTTC.

This rearrangement joins TRBV5-4 to TRBJ2-7; the D gene is possibly TRBD2 (5 bases). The CDR3 has 16 residues. Germline V lookup: CDR1 SGHNT, CDR2 YYREEE (reference sequence). V lost 0 bases, J lost 0 bases, and 13 bases lay in between. In DNA, the CDR3 is TGTGCCAGCAGCTTGGATCCCCGGGATTCCTCCTACGAGCAGTACTTC. This gives the protein CASSLDPRDSSYEQYF.

CDR3 amino acids: CASSAGLAGDPYEQYF. CDR3 nucleotides: TGTGCCAGCAGTGCGGGACTAGCGGGAGACCCCTACGAGCAGTACTTC. This rearrangement joins TRBV5-5 to TRBJ2-7; TRBD2 matches 14 bases. This CDR3 has 16 residues. Germline-derived CDR1 and CDR2 are SGHKS and YYEKEE (reference sequence). Trimming at V came to 5 bases and at J to 2 bases, leaving 6 bases not matched to a gene. Full variable domain (remainder filled in from reference TRBV5-5 and TRBJ2-7): DAGVTQSPTHLIKTRGQQVTLRCSPISGHKSVSWYQQVLGQGPQFIFQYYEKEERGRGNFPDRFSARQFPNYSSELNVNALLLGDSALYLCASSAGLAGDPYEQYFGPGTRLTVT.

This sequence joins TRBV9 and TRBJ2-7, with 8 bases matching TRBD1. CDR1 SGDLS and CDR2 YYNGEE come from the germline V gene. CDR3 length: 15 residues. Trimming at V came to 2 bases and at J to 3 bases, leaving 7 bases not matched to a gene. The CDR3 nucleotides read TGTGCCAGCAGCGTCGCCCCCACAGGGGGCTACGAGCAGTACTTC. It yields the protein CASSVAPTGGYEQYF.

The chain's CDR3 is CASTGLAGGYEQFF. DNA of the CDR3: TGTGCCAGCACAGGACTAGCGGGAGGGTATGAGCAGTTCTTC. The genes are TRBV2 and TRBJ2-1; 15 nucleotides match TRBD2. This CDR3 is built from 14 residues. Trimming cost V 7 bases and J 8 bases; bases outside gene matches: 3. Germline V gene lookup returns CDR1 SNHLY and CDR2 FYNNEI.

This chain links TRBV6-5 with TRBJ1-2, with a weak D call TRBD1 (5 bases). The CDR3 contains 14 residues. The V end lost 2 bases, the J end lost 6 bases, and 13 bases lay between the germline ends. Germline lookup yields CDR1 MNHEY and CDR2 SVGAGI. CDR3: CASSYGGVGNGYTF. The CDR3 coding sequence is TGTGCCAGCAGTTACGGGGGGGTTGGGAATGGCTACACCTTC.

The chain combines TRBV5-6 with TRBJ2-1, with TRBD2 matching 9 bases. CDR1 and CDR2 (germline): SGHDT, YYEEEE. The CDR3 runs 16 residues. V trimming: 6 bases; J trimming: 1 base; junction bases outside the gene matches: 8. This CDR3 is CASTLGLAGSYNEQFF. The CDR3 nucleotides read TGTGCCAGCACCTTAGGGCTAGCGGGATCCTACAATGAGCAGTTCTTC.

The chain employs TRBV2 and TRBJ2-3; D might be TRBD2 (5 bases). V lost 0 bases, J lost 3 bases, and 10 bases lay in between. CDR1 SNHLY and CDR2 FYNNEI come from the germline V gene. The CDR3 spans 15 residues. The CDR3 protein is CASSEAGARTDTQYF. The CDR3 DNA reads as TGTGCCAGCAGTGAAGCGGGAGCGCGGACAGATACGCAGTATTTT.

The V gene is TRBV10-1, the J gene TRBJ2-1, with TRBD2 matching over 9 bases. V shed 7 bases and J 10 bases; nucleotides not matched to a gene: 5. Germline V gene sequence: CDR1 WNHNN, CDR2 SYGVQD (reference sequence). CDR3 length equals 12 residues. CDR3 protein: CASTGLAREQFF. As DNA, the CDR3 is TGCGCCAGCACCGGACTAGCGCGAGAGCAGTTCTTC.

The rearrangement uses TRBV28 and TRBJ2-3; 7 bases are a match to TRBD1. This CDR3 has 13 residues. The V and J ends lost 6 bases and 3 bases, in that order; junction bases with no gene match: 3. Germline V CDR1 and CDR2: MDHEN, SYDVKM. The CDR3 region has the DNA TGTGCCAGCAGAAGGGGGCAAACAGATACGCAGTATTTT. Translation: CASRRGQTDTQYF.

The chain combines TRBV29-1 with TRBJ2-6; TRBD1 agrees at 7 bases. After removal of 4 bases from V and 3 bases from J, the junction contained 6 bases not matched to a gene. The CDR3 extends over 15 amino acids. The germline CDR1 and CDR2 sequences are SQVTM and ANQGSEA. CDR3 DNA sequence: TGCAGCGTTGCCGGTACAGGGGTTGGGGCCAACGTCCTGACTTTC. Translation gives CSVAGTGVGANVLTF.

In its sample, this clone was seen a few times. The chain has TRBV10-3 and TRBJ2-3, with 11 positions matching TRBD2. CDR3 length equals 16 residues. Germline loops: CDR1 ENHRY, CDR2 SYGVKD. The V gene end was trimmed by 7 bases and the J gene end by 3 bases; junction bases not matched to a gene: 9. CDR3 coding DNA: TGTGCCATCATGGCCGGGACTAGCGGTGGAACAGATACGCAGTATTTT. Amino acids: CAIMAGTSGGTDTQYF.

CDR3 amino acids: CASSHRLTNTGELFF. CDR3 DNA sequence: TGTGCCAGCAGCCACCGACTTACGAACACCGGGGAGCTGTTTTTT. V is TRBV4-2 and J is TRBJ2-2; the D is unclear. V lost 3 bases to trimming and J lost 0 bases, with 8 bases between them. Looked up from germline, CDR1 is LGHNA and CDR2 is YNFKEQ. This CDR3 contains 15 residues.

The chain employs TRBV7-2 and TRBJ2-1, with 12 bases that match TRBD2. Germline V gene lookup returns CDR1 SGHTA and CDR2 FQGNSA. Trimming took 5 bases from V and 8 from J; bases not matched to a gene: 7. The CDR3 has 15 amino acids. CDR3 sequence (DNA): TGTGCCAGCAGCGAAGGGACTAGCGGGTCTGATGAGCAGTTCTTC. Encoded protein: CASSEGTSGSDEQFF. Looking up the rest from reference TRBV7-2 and TRBJ2-1 gives the full variable domain: GAGVSQSPSNKVTEKGKDVELRCDPISGHTALYWYRQSLGQGLEFLIYFQGNSAPDKSGLPSDRFSAERTGGSVSTLTIQRTQQEDSAVYLCASSEGTSGSDEQFFGPGTRLTVL.

The chain employs TRBV20-1 and TRBJ1-1; the D gene is possibly TRBD1 (5 bases). The germline V and J ends were trimmed by 4 bases and 7 bases, with 10 bases remaining between them. CDR3 size: 11 residues. CDR1 DFQATT and CDR2 SNEGSKA come from the germline V gene (reference sequence). CDR3 residues: CSAIIDSEAFF. The CDR3 DNA follows: TGCAGTGCTATCATTGACAGTGAAGCTTTCTTT.

This chain uses TRBV2 with TRBJ2-1; D not certain. The CDR3 is made up of 12 amino acids. The germline V gene has CDR1 SNHLY and CDR2 FYNNEI. Between the trimmed V and J ends, which lost 6 bases and 4 bases, there was a span of 7 bases. The CDR3 reads CASSDSYNEQFF. The CDR3 region has the DNA TGTGCCAGCAGCGACTCGTACAATGAGCAGTTCTTC.

The chain links TRBV10-2 to TRBJ2-5, with D perhaps matching TRBD2 (5 bases). In germline, CDR1 is WSHSY, CDR2 SAAADI. The length of the CDR3 is 15 residues. V was cut by 0 bases and J by 4 bases, with 12 bases left in between. The CDR3 coding sequence is TGCGCCAGCAGTGAGTCGAGAGGGATAGGAGAGACCCAGTACTTC. Protein sequence: CASSESRGIGETQYF.

CDR3: CASSYTAYNEQFF. The DNA of the CDR3 is TGTGCCAGCAGTTATACAGCCTACAATGAGCAGTTCTTC. V and J are TRBV6-6 and TRBJ2-1; D is ambiguous. From germline, CDR1 is MNHNY and CDR2 SVGAGI (reference sequence). V lost 3 bases and J 2 bases, leaving 5 bases between the germline ends. CDR3 length equals 13 residues.

The V gene is TRBV16, the J gene TRBJ2-1; 7 positions agree with TRBD1. Germline CDR1 and CDR2: KGHSY and FQNENV. CDR3 length: 13 amino acids. V was clipped by 5 bases and J by 8 bases; unmatched bases: 6. The CDR3 DNA reads as TGTGCCAGCAGCGGGCAGGGGGAAGATGAGCAGTTCTTC. Translated: CASSGQGEDEQFF.

V usage is TRBV7-2 and J usage is TRBJ2-3, with a weak D call TRBD2 (5 bases). The length of the CDR3 is 12 residues. Germline V lookup: CDR1 SGHTA, CDR2 FQGNSA. The V end lost 5 bases, the J end lost 7 bases, and 10 bases lay between the germline ends. Here the CDR3 DNA reads TGTGCCAGCAGCCCCCTCGGGAATACGCAGTATTTT. Protein sequence: CASSPLGNTQYF.